This entry features one T cell receptor beta chain sequence. The sample belongs to a study of blood T cell repertoires in COVID-19. The method was immunoSEQ multiplex PCR; TCRdb's version includes in-frame clones alone and lacks a portion of them. The sample consists of about 200,000 clones, 70% to 90% of them appearing once. The CDR3 loop spans 16 amino acids. Trimming stripped 3 bases from V and 0 bases from J, with 13 bases between. Germline V gene data show CDR1 as SGHRS and CDR2 as YFSETQ. This receptor was identified in a person aged 65-85 years with COVID-19, enrolled during active disease. The chain recombines TRBV5-1 with TRBJ2-1, with a possible D match to TRBD2 (5 bases). Sequencing was done on a sample of peripheral blood. In DNA form, the CDR3 reads TGCGCCAGCAGCTGGACTCCCCCCGGCTCCTACAATGAGCAGTTCTTC. Its protein product is CASSWTPPGSYNEQFF.